The 17 T cell receptor beta chains below come from one sample, sequenced in a study of early T cells in non-severe SARS-CoV-2 infection. TCRdb re-called the 5' RACE reads with MiXCR, one entry per CDR3 protein. Of about 26,000 distinct CDR3 sequences in the sample, about 4.2% are singletons; the top ten hold 4% to 5%. Sequencing used whole blood. These receptors were collected from an adult who was a healthcare worker with PCR-confirmed SARS-CoV-2 infection or an uninfected control (not recorded which).

This clonotype was seen ten or more times. This chain uses TRBV2 with TRBJ1-3, with D unclear. This CDR3 has 13 residues. Germline V gives CDR1 SNHLY, CDR2 FYNNEI. V dropped 4 bases and J dropped 0 bases, with 4 bases sitting between them. The CDR3 bases are TGTGCCAGCAGTGGGAGCTCTGGAAACACCATATATTTT. Its protein product is CASSGSSGNTIYF.

The table lists this clonotype with many counts. The V and J genes are TRBV5-1 and TRBJ2-7; TRBD2 matches at 7 bases. The V gene's germline CDR1 is SGHRS and CDR2 YFSETQ. CDR3 length: 13 amino acids. J was trimmed by 3 bases and V by 2 bases; bases with no gene match: 2. CDR3 sequence (DNA): TGCGCCAGCAGCTTTGGGGAGGGCTACGAGCAGTACTTC. This gives the protein CASSFGEGYEQYF. The full variable domain, with the rest looked up from reference TRBV5-1 and TRBJ2-7, is KAGVTQTPRYLIKTRGQQVTLSCSPISGHRSVSWYQQTPGQGLQFLFEYFSETQRNKGNFPGRFSGRQFSNSRSEMNVSTLELGDSALYLCASSFGEGYEQYFGPGTRLTVT.

This clonotype was observed many times. This chain links TRBV28 with TRBJ2-7, with no clear D. Germline V gene sequence: CDR1 MDHEN, CDR2 SYDVKM. Trimming removed 4 bases at V and 0 bases at J, with 10 bases between. This CDR3 has 14 residues. The CDR3 spells CASSSVSSSYEQYF. CDR3 coding DNA: TGTGCCAGCAGTTCTGTCTCTTCCTCCTACGAGCAGTACTTC.

This clonotype was found a few times. Compared with germline, one end of the junction differs, possibly owing to a read error. The chain couples TRBV7-7 to TRBJ2-5, with a tentative D call TRBD1 (6 bases). CDR3 length: 14 residues. Per germline, CDR1 SSHAT and CDR2 FNYEAQ (reference sequence). In DNA form, the CDR3 reads TGTGCTAGCAGCTTACGTCCCAGGGGAGAGACCCAGTACTTC. It codes for CASSLRPRGETQYF.

At least ten counts were recorded for this clonotype. This chain joins TRBV18 and TRBJ2-7; D might be TRBD2 (5 bases). V was pared by 3 bases and J by 0 bases, with 9 bases between. This CDR3 is built from 14 residues. Germline V gene sequence: CDR1 KGHSH, CDR2 LQKENI. This CDR3 reads CASSPGLASYEQYF. DNA for the CDR3: TGTGCCAGCTCACCCGGACTGGCCTCCTACGAGCAGTACTTC.

This clonotype was found a few times. The CDR3 spells CASSPRGKGEIALWPDEQYF. CDR3 nucleotides: TGTGCCAGCAGCCCGCGCGGAAAAGGGGAGATTGCCCTCTGGCCCGACGAGCAGTACTTC. The rearrangement uses TRBV21-1 and TRBJ2-7; the DNA was not used to check the table's D call, TRBD1. TRBV21-1 is tagged as a pseudogene. The CDR3 is 20 amino acids.

The chain uses TRBV11-2 and TRBJ2-3; D is possibly TRBD2 (6 bases). V dropped 1 base and J dropped 6 bases, with 11 bases sitting between them. The CDR3 spans 14 residues. In germline, CDR1 is SGHAT, CDR2 FQNNGV. CDR3 sequence reads: CASSLAGVSDTQYF. As DNA, the CDR3 is TGTGCCAGCAGCTTAGCGGGAGTATCCGATACGCAGTATTTT.

This clonotype was recorded at least ten times. The chain carries TRBV7-2 and TRBJ1-1; D is perhaps TRBD1 (6 bases). Trimming left V 1 base short and J 0 bases short, with 12 bases between. Germline V gives CDR1 SGHTA, CDR2 FQGNSA. The length of the CDR3 is 16 residues. CDR3 amino acids: CASSLEPGALNTEAFF. The CDR3 DNA sequence: TGTGCCAGCAGCTTAGAGCCAGGGGCCCTGAACACTGAAGCTTTCTTT.

This clonotype has a handful of counts. The genes are TRBV7-9 and TRBJ2-2; 8 bases are a match to TRBD1. Germline CDR1 SEHNR, CDR2 FQNEAQ (reference sequence). The J segment lost 1 base and the V segment lost 0 bases, leaving 1 base of the junction unmatched. This CDR3 region has 16 residues. The CDR3 DNA is TGTGCCAGCAGCTTAGCCGGGACAGGGAACACCGGGGAGCTGTTTTTT. This codes for CASSLAGTGNTGELFF.

This clonotype was seen repeatedly, ten times or more. This chain uses TRBV20-1 with TRBJ2-5; 8 bases align to TRBD2. The germline V gene encodes CDR1 DFQATT and CDR2 SNEGSKA (reference sequence). Trimming took 5 bases from V and 5 from J; bases not matched to a gene: 13. The CDR3 is 15 residues long. CDR3 bases: TGCAGTGCTCGCCCTCCCGGGACTAGTAGGGAGACCCAGTACTTC. Protein product: CSARPPGTSRETQYF.

The chain recombines TRBV7-8 with TRBJ2-3, with 8 nucleotides matching TRBD2. From germline, CDR1 is SGHVS and CDR2 FQNEAQ. The CDR3 covers 17 residues. With 4 bases clipped from V and 2 bases from J, the junction kept 11 bases outside the gene matches. CDR3 in amino acids: CASSSWTSWGLTDTQYF. For the CDR3, the DNA is TGTGCCAGCAGCTCGTGGACTAGCTGGGGCCTCACAGATACGCAGTATTTT. Full variable domain (rest looked up from reference TRBV7-8 and TRBJ2-3): GAGVSQSPRYKVAKRGQDVALRCDPISGHVSLFWYQQALGQGPEFLTYFQNEAQLDKSGLPSDRFFAERPEGSVSTLKIQRTQQEDSAVYLCASSSWTSWGLTDTQYFGPGTRLTVL.

V is TRBV29-1 and J is TRBJ2-2; possible D gene TRBD2, 5 bases. V dropped 7 bases and J dropped 3 bases, with 6 bases sitting between them. The CDR3 extends over 11 amino acids. Germline lookup yields CDR1 SQVTM and CDR2 ANQGSEA. CDR3 loop: CSAEDTGELFF. The DNA of the CDR3 is TGCAGCGCGGAGGACACCGGGGAGCTGTTTTTT.

This clonotype is judged medium-sized. At one of its ends the junction is not consistent with the germline gene, which may arise from a read error. The CDR3 loop is CASNPGNTIYF. The CDR3 bases are TGTGCCAGCAACCCTGGGAACACCATATATTTT. The chain links TRBV2 to TRBJ1-3; D gene ambiguous. Germline CDR1 and CDR2: SNHLY and FYNNEI. The CDR3 is made up of 11 amino acids.

The chain recombines TRBV6-1 with TRBJ1-3, with 9 bases fitting TRBD1. This CDR3 is built from 15 residues. Per the germline V gene, CDR1 is MNHNS and CDR2 is SASEGT. The trim removed 8 bases at V and 0 bases at J, leaving 5 bases unmatched. CDR3 coding DNA: TGTGCCAGCGGACAGGGGCCGAGCTCTGGAAACACCATATATTTT. This sequence encodes CASGQGPSSGNTIYF.

This clonotype was recorded many times. This chain connects TRBV28 to TRBJ1-5, with D uncertain. Germline values: CDR1 MDHEN, CDR2 SYDVKM. This CDR3 contains 11 residues. Trimming removed 6 bases from V and 4 bases from J, with 4 bases in between. The CDR3 sequence is CASSANQPQHF. CDR3 DNA sequence: TGTGCCAGCAGCGCGAATCAGCCCCAGCATTTT.

This clonotype was counted ten times or more. The rearrangement joins TRBV18 to TRBJ1-2; 9 bases align to TRBD1. Losses at the gene ends were 3 bases for V and 7 bases for J; bases not matched to a gene: 6. The CDR3 is 14 residues long. The V gene's germline CDR1 is KGHSH and CDR2 LQKENI. The CDR3 region has the DNA TGTGCCAGCTCACCTGAGGGACAGGGTTCTGGCTACACCTTC. It specifies CASSPEGQGSGYTF.

Ten or more counts support this clonotype. This chain's CDR3 is CASTDLSGVPQGTGELFF. CDR3 DNA sequence: TGTGCCAGCACCGACTTAAGCGGGGTTCCTCAGGGCACCGGGGAGCTGTTTTTT. The chain is built from TRBV27 and TRBJ2-2; 7 nucleotides agree with TRBD2. The CDR3 covers 18 residues. CDR1 and CDR2 from the germline V gene are MNHEY and SMNVEV (reference sequence). The trim removed 7 bases at V and 4 bases at J, leaving 18 bases unmatched.